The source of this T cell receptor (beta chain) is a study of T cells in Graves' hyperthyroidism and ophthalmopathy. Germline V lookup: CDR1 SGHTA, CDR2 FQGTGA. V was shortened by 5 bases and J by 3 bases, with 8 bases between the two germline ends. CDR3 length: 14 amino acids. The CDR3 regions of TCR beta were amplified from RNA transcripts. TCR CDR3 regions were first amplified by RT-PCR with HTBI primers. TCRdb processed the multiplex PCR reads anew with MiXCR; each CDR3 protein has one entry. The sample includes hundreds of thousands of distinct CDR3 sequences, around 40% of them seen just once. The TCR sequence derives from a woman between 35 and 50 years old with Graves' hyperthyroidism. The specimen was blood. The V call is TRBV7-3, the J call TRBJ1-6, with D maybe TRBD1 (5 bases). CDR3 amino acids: CASSPGGYNSPLHF. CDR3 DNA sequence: TGTGCCAGCAGCCCGGGGGGCTATAATTCACCCCTCCACTTT.